The clone carrying this T cell receptor (beta chain) was detected once. The source of the sample is a study of Ad26.COV2.S vaccination and SARS-CoV-2 variants. This CDR3 is 13 amino acids long. With 4 bases removed from V and 1 base from J, the gap between germline ends came to 7 bases. Measured with immunoSEQ multiplex PCR; TCRdb has only the in-frame clones, and not every one. The table records over 400,000 clones, around 90% of them present only once. As for treatment: roughly 19 received Ad26.COV2.S at low or high dose, single or two shots; a few received placebo; per-sample allocation not given. Samples analyzed were those drawn on day 63 after the first vaccine or placebo injection. Immunization relied on an Ad26 vector, which expressed Wuhan-strain SARS-CoV-2 spike.

V gene TRBV12-3 or TRBV12-4 combines with J gene TRBJ2-5, with D unclear. The sample was peripheral blood, taken in a trial of Ad26.COV2.S vaccine versus placebo. This clonotype was sampled from a person between 18 and 60 years old who received the Ad26.COV2.S COVID-19 vaccine or a placebo. This chain's CDR3 is CASSSWSQETQYF. The CDR3 DNA sequence: TGTGCCAGCAGTTCGTGGAGCCAAGAGACCCAGTACTTC.